These 28 T cell receptor beta chains were all obtained from the same sample, sequenced in a study of blood T cells in healthy people across ages. Primed by a sample-barcoded 5' primer and a J-beta primer mix, a second PCR proceeded for about 6 to 12 cycles. TCRdb processed the 5' RACE reads anew with MiXCR; each CDR3 protein has one entry. This table holds 1.5 million to 2 million distinct CDR3 sequences, 25% to 30% found once. The sequencing sample was made of blood. The receptors originated from a woman younger than 45 in good health.

This clonotype turned up a few times. The rearrangement joins TRBV9 to TRBJ2-6, with 16 bases matching TRBD2. CDR3 length equals 20 residues. Germline CDR1 is SGDLS and CDR2 is YYNGEE. V was clipped by 4 bases and J by 0 bases; unmatched bases: 7. The CDR3 DNA reads as TGTGCCAGCAGCTCGCGCGGGACTAGCGGGGGGGCCTCTGGGGCCAACGTCCTGACTTTC. Amino acids: CASSSRGTSGGASGANVLTF.

The J gene is TRBJ1-6, the V gene TRBV12-3 or TRBV12-4, with D unclear. CDR3 length equals 12 residues. Between the trimmed V and J ends, which lost 3 bases and 10 bases, there was a span of 7 bases. This CDR3 reads CASSFEASPLHF. CDR3 DNA: TGTGCCAGCAGTTTTGAGGCCTCACCCCTCCACTTT.

The chain links TRBV29-1 to TRBJ2-1; 8 positions agree with TRBD1. The V gene's germline CDR1 is SQVTM and CDR2 ANQGSEA. V shed 7 bases and J 3 bases; nucleotides not matched to a gene: 11. The CDR3 sequence is 15 residues long. In DNA, the CDR3 is TGCAGCGCCACGGCCGGGACAGGTTACTACAATGAGCAGTTCTTC. This sequence encodes CSATAGTGYYNEQFF.

Note on this clonotype: Because the CDR3's place on the DNA is in doubt, the DNA is left out and the CDR3 is given as listed by TCRdb. This rearrangement joins TRBV12-3 or TRBV12-4 to TRBJ1-5; the table calls TRBD1, which could not be checked here. The CDR3 contains 17 residues when both ends are counted. The CDR3 loop reads CASSTSVLGPLDQPQHF.

Here the CDR3 reads CSARDWSRGSSYEQYF. The CDR3 DNA reads as TGCAGTGCTAGAGATTGGTCGCGGGGGAGCTCCTACGAGCAGTACTTC. V usage is TRBV20-1 and J usage is TRBJ2-7; 7 bases map to TRBD2. The ends lost 0 bases at V and 0 bases at J; junction bases unmatched: 8. The CDR3 spans 16 residues. Germline V gives CDR1 DFQATT, CDR2 SNEGSKA (reference sequence).

The chain carries TRBV14 and TRBJ2-5; the D is unclear. Trimming left V 4 bases short and J 2 bases short, with 14 bases between. This CDR3 has 15 residues. Germline V gene lookup returns CDR1 SGHDN and CDR2 FVKESK. The CDR3 spells CASSPRLGRQETQYF. The CDR3 DNA sequence: TGTGCCAGCAGCCCCCGATTGGGCAGACAAGAGACCCAGTACTTC.

The rearrangement uses TRBV2 and TRBJ2-1, with D unclear. The CDR3 is 12 residues long. V was trimmed by 2 bases and J by 9 bases, leaving 8 bases between them. CDR1 and CDR2 from the germline V gene are SNHLY and FYNNEI. DNA of the CDR3: TGTGCCAGCAGTGAACAAGTCCCTGAGCAGTTCTTC. Protein sequence: CASSEQVPEQFF.

To note about this clonotype: Being one base from a much bigger clone, this may be a read error. The chain combines TRBV7-6 with TRBJ2-1; D unresolved. The CDR3 has 15 residues. Looked up from germline, CDR1 is SGHVS and CDR2 is FNYEAQ. CDR3 amino acids: CASSAIVRSYNEQVF. CDR3 DNA sequence: TGTGCCAGCAGCGCTATCGTACGGTCCTACAATGAGCAGGTCTTC.

This clonotype was picked up a small number of times. This chain connects TRBV5-5 to TRBJ2-5; D is perhaps TRBD1 (6 bases). Germline CDR1 SGHKS, CDR2 YYEKEE (reference sequence). There are 14 residues in the CDR3. V was shortened by 2 bases and J by 9 bases, with 17 bases between the two germline ends. In nucleotides, the CDR3 is TGTGCCAGCAGCTTCCAGGACAGTTGTCTGCCCCAGTACTTC. This sequence encodes CASSFQDSCLPQYF.

There are many counts of this clonotype. V is TRBV20-1 and J is TRBJ2-7; D possibly corresponds to TRBD1 (7 bases). Per the germline V gene, CDR1 is DFQATT and CDR2 is SNEGSKA (reference sequence). The CDR3 is 14 residues long. Trimming removed 6 bases from V and 6 bases from J, with 21 bases in between. CDR3 sequence (DNA): TGCAGTGCGGGAGGAGGGGGCCTTTACGGCGAGCAGTACTTC. It yields the protein CSAGGGGLYGEQYF.

The gene calls are TRBV5-1 and TRBJ2-6; either TRBD1 or TRBD2 may fit D (6 bases each). From germline, CDR1 is SGHRS and CDR2 YFSETQ. The CDR3 spans 18 residues. Trimming left V 0 bases short and J 0 bases short, with 13 bases between. The CDR3 nucleotides read TGCGCCAGCAGCTTGGCCGGGGGCACCAGCTCTGGGGCCAACGTCCTGACTTTC. It encodes CASSLAGGTSSGANVLTF.

At least ten counts were recorded for this clonotype. The chain recombines TRBV5-1 with TRBJ2-1; D remains unclear. CDR3 length equals 13 residues. The germline V gene encodes CDR1 SGHRS and CDR2 YFSETQ. Trimming removed 5 bases from V and 5 bases from J, with 11 bases in between. For the CDR3, the DNA is TGCGCCAGCAGGTTGCAGATAAACAATGAGCAGTTCTTC. It is translated as CASRLQINNEQFF.

This clonotype was recorded a few times. DNA for the CDR3: TGTGCCAGCAGCTACGGGGCAGAGACCCAGTACTTC. It encodes CASSYGAETQYF. The V call is TRBV7-2, the J call TRBJ2-5; D possibly uses TRBD1 or TRBD2 (5 bases each). The germline CDR1 and CDR2 sequences are SGHTA and FQGNSA. Trimming left V 4 bases short and J 4 bases short, with 7 bases between. The CDR3 contains 12 residues.

This clonotype has just a few counts. This sequence joins TRBV29-1 and TRBJ2-5, with a weak D call TRBD1 (6 bases). Trimming stripped 6 bases from V and 5 bases from J, with 10 bases between. CDR3 length: 11 amino acids. CDR1 and CDR2 from the germline V gene are SQVTM and ANQGSEA. The chain's CDR3 is CSVHRVETQYF. The CDR3 DNA follows: TGCAGCGTCCACAGGGTCGAGACCCAGTACTTC.

This chain links TRBV9 with TRBJ1-1; D unresolved. This CDR3 has 13 amino acids. Trimming took off 0 bases at V and 1 base at J, with 4 bases between the two ends. From germline, CDR1 is SGDLS and CDR2 YYNGEE. The CDR3 DNA sequence: TGTGCCAGCAGCGTAGTCAGGAACACTGAAGCTTTCTTT. Encoded protein: CASSVVRNTEAFF.

The chain employs TRBV5-5 and TRBJ2-7; D call uncertain. CDR3 size: 13 residues. The germline V gene has CDR1 SGHKS and CDR2 YYEKEE (reference sequence). With 1 base removed from V and 10 bases from J, the gap between germline ends came to 15 bases. CDR3 coding DNA: TGTGCCAGCAGCTTGTCCCCGCAAGATGCCCAGTACTTC. As protein: CASSLSPQDAQYF.

This sequence joins TRBV12-3 or TRBV12-4 and TRBJ2-3; 7 nucleotides agree with TRBD2. With 2 bases clipped from V and 5 bases from J, the junction kept 4 bases outside the gene matches. This CDR3 is built from 14 residues. CDR3 loop: CASSLTAGRDTQYF. CDR3 DNA: TGTGCCAGCAGTTTAACAGCGGGAAGAGATACGCAGTATTTT.

This clonotype was counted only a few times. V usage is TRBV7-6 and J usage is TRBJ2-1, with 7 bases matching TRBD2. CDR1 and CDR2 (germline): SGHVS, FNYEAQ. The CDR3 has 13 residues. Trimming at V came to 5 bases and at J to 10 bases, leaving 8 bases not matched to a gene. Here the CDR3 reads CASSPDRGGEQFF. DNA of the CDR3: TGTGCCAGCAGCCCCGACCGCGGGGGAGAGCAGTTCTTC.

The chain is built from TRBV7-9 and TRBJ2-3; 8 bases match TRBD1. CDR3 size: 15 residues. J was trimmed by 3 bases and V by 2 bases; bases with no gene match: 4. Germline V gene lookup returns CDR1 SEHNR and CDR2 FQNEAQ (reference sequence). The CDR3 DNA follows: TGTGCCAGCAGCTTAACAGGGGGAAAAACAGATACGCAGTATTTT. Translated: CASSLTGGKTDTQYF. The full variable domain, with the rest looked up from reference TRBV7-9 and TRBJ2-3, is DTGVSQNPRHKITKRGQNVTFRCDPISEHNRLYWYRQTLGQGPEFLTYFQNEAQLEKSRLLSDRFSAERPKGSFSTLEIQRTEQGDSAMYLCASSLTGGKTDTQYFGPGTRLTVL.

This chain links TRBV2 with TRBJ2-3, with D possibly TRBD2 on 5 matching bases. Trimming left V 2 bases short and J 1 base short, with 10 bases between. Per the germline V gene, CDR1 is SNHLY and CDR2 is FYNNEI. The CDR3 contains 15 residues. The CDR3 region has the DNA TGTGCCAGCAGTGAAAAGGGAGTTCGCACAGATACGCAGTATTTT. Translating gives CASSEKGVRTDTQYF.

This clonotype appeared many times. The junction and the germline gene differ at one end; a read error may be behind it. CDR3 protein: CASSASRTSSSEQYF. CDR3 bases: TGCGCCAGCAGCGCGTCCCGGACTAGTTCCTCCGAGCAGTACTTC. J is TRBJ2-7 and V is TRBV4-1, with 7 positions matching TRBD2. The germline CDR1 and CDR2 sequences are MGHRA and YSYEKL. This CDR3 is 15 amino acids long.

The V call is TRBV10-3, the J call TRBJ1-4, with D maybe TRBD1 (5 bases). The CDR3 has 13 amino acids. V lost 6 bases, J lost 6 bases, and 11 bases lay in between. In germline, CDR1 is ENHRY, CDR2 SYGVKD. The CDR3 loop is CAIRPGLDEKLFF. CDR3 DNA sequence: TGTGCCATCAGGCCGGGGCTTGATGAAAAACTGTTTTTT.

V and J are TRBV12-3 or TRBV12-4 and TRBJ2-7, with TRBD2 matching over 10 bases. The J call is doubtful: the DNA matches TRBJ2-5 better. The CDR3 is 15 amino acids. The CDR3 sequence: CASSLSGGDRETQYF. CDR3 nucleotides: TGTGCCAGCAGTTTAAGCGGGGGGGACAGAGAGACCCAGTACTTC.

The rearrangement joins TRBV6-5 to TRBJ2-4; 14 nucleotides match TRBD2. Germline values: CDR1 MNHEY, CDR2 SVGAGI. The J segment lost 2 bases and the V segment lost 0 bases, leaving 6 bases of the junction unmatched. There are 19 residues in the CDR3. The CDR3 nucleotides are TGTGCCAGCAGTTACTCGATGACTAGCGGGGGGGCGCCCAAAAACATTCAGTACTTC. This codes for CASSYSMTSGGAPKNIQYF.

There are a few counts of this clonotype. The genes are TRBV5-1 and TRBJ2-3, with TRBD2 matching over 16 bases. The germline V gene encodes CDR1 SGHRS and CDR2 YFSETQ. V lost 4 bases and J lost 6; bases outside the gene matches: 5. The CDR3 spans 16 residues. The CDR3 DNA reads as TGCGCCAGCAGCGGCGGGACTAGCGGGGGGGTCGATACGCAGTATTTT. This gives the protein CASSGGTSGGVDTQYF.

The chain recombines TRBV7-9 with TRBJ2-5; D is undetermined. The V end lost 3 bases, the J end lost 7 bases, and 12 bases lay between the germline ends. This CDR3 region has 13 residues. Germline CDR1 reads SEHNR; CDR2 reads FQNEAQ (reference sequence). In DNA, the CDR3 is TGTGCCAGCAGCTTGGATTCGTCCCGGACCCAGTACTTC. Residues: CASSLDSSRTQYF.

There are many counts of this clonotype. The rearrangement uses TRBV27 and TRBJ2-5, with D perhaps TRBD1 (5 bases). The CDR3 is 15 residues long. Germline CDR1 reads MNHEY; CDR2 reads SMNVEV (reference sequence). V lost 0 bases, J lost 2 bases, and 10 bases lay in between. The CDR3 DNA reads as TGTGCCAGCAGTTTATCCCGACAGTCTCAAGAGACCCAGTACTTC. Translation: CASSLSRQSQETQYF.

This clonotype was counted once. This chain uses TRBV7-2 with TRBJ2-3, with D tentatively TRBD1 (6 bases). Trimming stripped 5 bases from V and 3 bases from J, with 15 bases between. CDR1 SGHTA and CDR2 FQGNSA come from the germline V gene. The CDR3 extends over 15 amino acids. The DNA for the CDR3 is TGTGCCAGCAGCGCCAACAGGGTTGGAACAGATACGCAGTATTTT. It yields the protein CASSANRVGTDTQYF. Filled out from reference TRBV7-2 and TRBJ2-3, the complete variable domain reads GAGVSQSPSNKVTEKGKDVELRCDPISGHTALYWYRQSLGQGLEFLIYFQGNSAPDKSGLPSDRFSAERTGGSVSTLTIQRTQQEDSAVYLCASSANRVGTDTQYFGPGTRLTVL.